What follows is one T cell receptor (beta chain) and its context. This sample is drawn from a study of cytomegalovirus exposure and HLA in healthy donors. Trimming cost V 4 bases and J 2 bases; bases outside gene matches: 2. In germline, CDR1 is LNHDA, CDR2 SQIVND (reference sequence). The CDR3 consists of 13 residues. PCR involved 60 Vbeta and 13 Jbeta primers. The repertoire was sequenced with immunoSEQ multiplex PCR; TCRdb's copy has only in-frame clones and lacks some. The sample carries 180,000 or so clones, 60% to 80% recorded once. The sequenced sample consisted of PBMCs. This TCR derives from a man in his forties in good health and CMV-seropositive. V gene TRBV19 combines with J gene TRBJ2-7; 7 positions match TRBD1. The DNA of the CDR3 is TGTGCCAGTAGTACGGGACAGACCTACGAGCAGTACTTC. Its translation: CASSTGQTYEQYF.